These 20 T cell receptor beta chains were sequenced from one sample in a study of T-cell reconstitution after alpha-beta-depleted transplantation in children listed by TCRdb under 2016. This sample's treatment or condition label indicates: allogeneic hematopoietic cell transplantation with graft depleted of TCRalphabeta T cells and CD19 B cells. Library creation used PCR. This sample was sequenced with an Illumina HiSeq 2500. TCR library preparation used molecular barcoding, with unique molecular identifiers applied to normalize quantification of the TCRbeta repertoire. TCRdb itself trimmed the public reads at Q25 with fastp, ran MiXCR and retained productive beta chains. CDR3 protein duplicates are merged, each entry listing the most common genes and DNA. The sample includes fewer than 1 million distinct CDR3 sequences, with roughly 16% observed a single time. The ten largest clonotypes hold roughly 5% of the sample.

Sequenced here: PBMCs, mostly from graft donor cells, sampled 360 days after TCRalphabeta/CD19-depleted stem cell transplant. Receptors were obtained from a male patient between 10 and 17 years old who had a stem cell transplant for acute lymphoblastic leukemia, so the T cells may come from the graft donor.

This clonotype was counted at least ten times. The V call is TRBV11-1, the J call TRBJ2-1; D may be TRBD2 (5 bases). CDR1 SGHAT and CDR2 FQDESV come from the germline V gene (reference sequence). V lost 4 bases, J lost 1 base, and 14 bases lay in between. This CDR3 contains 16 residues. The CDR3 DNA reads TGTGCCAGCAGCTCCGGAGACTACAATTCCTACAATGAGCAGTTCTTC. Protein product: CASSSGDYNSYNEQFF.

The rearrangement uses TRBV20-1 and TRBJ1-5; the match to TRBD1 covers 9 bases. With V trimmed by 6 bases and J by 6 bases, 15 bases remained unmatched. Germline CDR1 DFQATT, CDR2 SNEGSKA (reference sequence). CDR3 size: 16 residues. CDR3 loop: CSATGQGGLGGQPQHF. The CDR3 nucleotides read TGCAGTGCGACGGGACAGGGAGGTTTGGGGGGTCAGCCCCAGCATTTT.

This clonotype came up many times. The V and J genes are TRBV25-1 and TRBJ2-7; TRBD2 is a possible D gene (6 bases). Trimming stripped 0 bases from V and 1 base from J, with 10 bases between. The CDR3 spans 15 residues. Germline-derived CDR1 and CDR2 are MGHDK and SYGVNS. CDR3 nucleotide sequence: TGTGCCAGCAGTGAATATGGTAGCGGATCCTACGAGCAGTACTTC. Its translation: CASSEYGSGSYEQYF.

This clonotype has more than one count but fewer than ten. The chain is built from TRBV20-1 and TRBJ1-1; 8 bases align to TRBD1. Germline V gene lookup returns CDR1 DFQATT and CDR2 SNEGSKA (reference sequence). The CDR3 is 15 amino acids. CDR3 sequence: CSPFPRGRPGTEAFF. The CDR3, as DNA: TGCAGCCCCTTCCCCAGGGGGCGTCCCGGCACTGAAGCTTTCTTT.

This clonotype was detected a few times. Its ends do not fully match the called genes, so a read error is possible. V is TRBV18 and J is TRBJ1-1, with a possible D match to TRBD1 (5 bases). The CDR3 is 16 amino acids. CDR1 KGHSH and CDR2 LQKENI come from the germline V gene. For the CDR3, the DNA is TGTGCTAGCTCACCAGCTCCCCAGGGTCGGAACACTGAAGCTTTCTTT. Translated, it gives CASSPAPQGRNTEAFF.

The J gene is TRBJ2-5, the V gene TRBV28; 12 nucleotides align to TRBD2. The germline V gene encodes CDR1 MDHEN and CDR2 SYDVKM. Trimming removed 7 bases from V and 5 bases from J; junction bases left unmatched: 8. This CDR3 has 15 amino acids. DNA for the CDR3: TGTGCCAGCATCCGACTAGCGGGAGCAACTGAGACCCAGTACTTC. Protein product: CASIRLAGATETQYF.

The chain carries TRBV20-1 and TRBJ2-7; 9 bases align to TRBD2. The CDR3 covers 13 residues. The junction had 11 bases not matched to a gene; V was cut back by 5 bases and J by 9 bases. Germline V CDR1 and CDR2: DFQATT, SNEGSKA (reference sequence). CDR3 bases: TGCAGTGCTGCAGGCCGGGGACTAGCAATGCAGTACTTC. This codes for CSAAGRGLAMQYF.

V gene TRBV18 combines with J gene TRBJ2-2; D is undetermined. CDR1 and CDR2 (germline): KGHSH, LQKENI. The CDR3 length is 14 residues. Trimming left V 5 bases short and J 5 bases short, with 12 bases between. Here the CDR3 DNA reads TGTGCCAGCTCAGCTCGAGACCTTACCGGGGAGCTGTTTTTT. Its protein product is CASSARDLTGELFF.

This clonotype has a handful of counts. This chain uses TRBV12-3 or TRBV12-4 with TRBJ1-6; 7 nucleotides match TRBD1. V trimming: 5 bases; J trimming: 9 bases; junction bases outside the gene matches: 4. This CDR3 spans 13 amino acids. The CDR3 DNA sequence: TGTGCCAGCAGTCTACAGGGGAGTTCACCCCTCCACTTT. This codes for CASSLQGSSPLHF.

This clonotype was found a few times. V is TRBV9 and J is TRBJ2-3; 10 bases match TRBD2. Germline V gives CDR1 SGDLS, CDR2 YYNGEE. The J segment lost 3 bases and the V segment lost 4 bases, leaving 5 bases of the junction unmatched. The length of the CDR3 is 15 residues. Here the CDR3 reads CASSKREGQTDTQYF. As DNA, the CDR3 is TGTGCCAGCAGCAAGCGGGAGGGCCAGACAGATACGCAGTATTTT.

This clonotype was seen a few times. The genes are TRBV9 and TRBJ2-3; 8 bases agree with TRBD2. Trimming took 4 bases from V and 2 from J; bases not matched to a gene: 6. Germline values: CDR1 SGDLS, CDR2 YYNGEE. The CDR3 extends over 15 amino acids. DNA of the CDR3: TGTGCCAGCAGCTTCGGGACTAGGCCCACAGATACGCAGTATTTT. Translation: CASSFGTRPTDTQYF.

The genes are TRBV10-3 and TRBJ2-1; 11 bases match TRBD2. The CDR3 sequence is 20 residues long. Germline V lookup: CDR1 ENHRY, CDR2 SYGVKD. V shed 4 bases and J 2 bases; nucleotides not matched to a gene: 16. The CDR3 region has the DNA TGTGCCATCAGTGTTCGACTAGCGGGATTCGTTATTGGTACCTACAATGAGCAGTTCTTC. This translates into CAISVRLAGFVIGTYNEQFF.

The chain joins TRBV4-1 to TRBJ1-5; D is perhaps TRBD1 (5 bases). Between the trimmed V and J ends, which lost 6 bases and 5 bases, there was a span of 14 bases. Germline V CDR1 and CDR2: MGHRA, YSYEKL. The CDR3 loop spans 14 amino acids. This CDR3 reads CASSVRDGDQPQHF. In DNA form, the CDR3 reads TGCGCCAGCAGTGTCCGGGACGGGGATCAGCCCCAGCATTTT.

V and J are TRBV19 and TRBJ2-2; 8 bases match TRBD1. The CDR3 totals 16 residues. V shed 4 bases and J 5 bases; nucleotides not matched to a gene: 9. Germline V gene sequence: CDR1 LNHDA, CDR2 SQIVND (reference sequence). The CDR3 loop reads CASSTSGTGRTGELFF. In DNA form, the CDR3 reads TGTGCCAGTAGTACCTCCGGGACAGGTAGAACCGGGGAGCTGTTTTTT. The whole variable domain, filled in from reference TRBV19 and TRBJ2-2, reads DGGITQSPKYLFRKEGQNVTLSCEQNLNHDAMYWYRQDPGQGLRLIYYSQIVNDFQKGDIAEGYSVSREKKESFPLTVTSAQKNPTAFYLCASSTSGTGRTGELFFGEGSRLTVL.

This clonotype was seen a few times. The chain links TRBV28 to TRBJ2-7, with TRBD1 matching over 8 bases. V was clipped by 3 bases and J by 6 bases; unmatched bases: 7. Germline CDR1 MDHEN, CDR2 SYDVKM. The CDR3 runs to 14 residues. For the CDR3, the DNA is TGTGCCAGCAGTTTTCCGGACAGGGTGATCGAGCAGTACTTC. This gives the protein CASSFPDRVIEQYF.

The rearrangement links TRBV13 to TRBJ2-2; the match to TRBD2 covers 12 bases. CDR3 size: 17 residues. Germline V gene lookup returns CDR1 PRHDT and CDR2 FYEKMQ (reference sequence). Germline trimming cut 5 bases from V and 3 bases from J; bases unmatched to any gene: 7. CDR3: CASSQQLAGGDTGELFF. The CDR3 region has the DNA TGTGCCAGCAGCCAACAACTAGCGGGAGGAGACACCGGGGAGCTGTTTTTT.

A few counts support this clonotype. V gene TRBV27 combines with J gene TRBJ2-2; either TRBD1 or TRBD2 may supply D (6 bases each). Per germline, CDR1 MNHEY and CDR2 SMNVEV (reference sequence). Trimming removed 3 bases from V and 3 bases from J, with 11 bases in between. The CDR3 totals 15 residues. In DNA, the CDR3 is TGTGCCAGCAGTTTGATGGGGGGCGACACCGGGGAGCTGTTTTTT. Its protein product is CASSLMGGDTGELFF.

The CDR3 reads CASSHPGLAVDEQYF. CDR3 sequence (DNA): TGTGCCAGCAGCCATCCCGGACTAGCGGTGGACGAGCAGTACTTC. This chain joins TRBV3-1 and TRBJ2-7; 10 bases are a match to TRBD2. With V trimmed by 3 bases and J by 5 bases, 7 bases remained unmatched. Germline CDR1 LGHDT, CDR2 YNNKEL (reference sequence). The CDR3 sequence is 15 residues long.

This clonotype was seen a handful of times. The rearrangement uses TRBV15 and TRBJ2-1, with D tentatively TRBD1 or TRBD2 (7 bases each). The V and J ends lost 8 bases and 8 bases respectively, with 22 bases between them. The CDR3 sequence is 15 residues long. Per the germline V gene, CDR1 is LNHNV and CDR2 is YYDKDF (reference sequence). CDR3 sequence reads: CATGQGGEQWDEQFF. The CDR3 DNA is TGTGCCACCGGGCAGGGGGGGGAGCAGTGGGATGAGCAGTTCTTC.

Concerning this clonotype: The missing conserved phenylalanine or tryptophan at the end of this CDR3 makes a read error likely. The chain is built from TRBV11-1 and TRBJ1-1; D ambiguous. The germline V gene encodes CDR1 SGHAT and CDR2 FQDESV (reference sequence). V gave up 8 bases and J gave up 1 base, with 5 bases separating them. The CDR3 totals 11 residues. The CDR3 loop reads CASGPNTEAFS. CDR3 nucleotide sequence: TGTGCCAGCGGGCCGAACACTGAAGCTTTCTCT.